The T cell receptor (beta chain) under discussion was sequenced for a study of beta chain features in type 1 diabetes. Study-wide results and limits: The study found that naive, central memory and Treg TCRB repertoires appeared more similar in patients than in healthy donors. Shorter TCRB CDR3s, moderately but significantly so, marked every one of the four CD4+ subsets in Type 1 diabetes patients. Shorter templates might be favored by PCR, and equally so in patients and in controls. For TCRB rearrangement, an influence of HLA type remained unresolved here.

The V and J ends lost 2 bases and 9 bases respectively, with 10 bases between them. The germline CDR1 and CDR2 sequences are SNHLY and FYNNEI. There are 12 residues in the CDR3. Concerning this clone itself: The antigen is undetermined.

Isolated RNA was reverse transcribed in full, so expressed TCRB transcripts were sequenced. Generated by immunoSEQ multiplex PCR, the TCRdb table keeps only in-frame clones and is missing some. The sample includes approximately 150,000 clones, more than 60% of them seen just once. This rearrangement joins TRBV2 to TRBJ1-2; no firm D call. The sample consisted of naive CD4+ T cells from blood. The TCR was taken from a young man with type 1 diabetes. CDR3 region: CASSEQEYRYTF. The CDR3, as DNA: TGTGCCAGCAGTGAACAGGAGTATCGCTACACCTTC.